This T cell receptor beta chain was sequenced during a study of T-cell reconstitution after alpha-beta-depleted transplantation in children. Only a few counts were recorded for this clonotype. For TCRbeta, the library was prepared with unique molecular identifiers. TCRdb independently ran MiXCR on the PCR reads; one entry per CDR3 protein. The sample lists about 540,000 distinct CDR3 sequences, about 16% seen once, with 3% to 4% in the top ten. The sample here was PBMCs from the stem cell graft donor, taken from the stem cell graft. The sequence came from a human donor who donated a stem cell graft to a child with acute lymphoblastic leukemia.

CDR3 bases: TGTGCCAGCAGTTCAGGACTAGCGGGTTCCCAAGAGACCCAGTACTTC. It specifies CASSSGLAGSQETQYF. The gene calls are TRBV12-3 or TRBV12-4 and TRBJ2-5; TRBD2 matches at 11 bases. There are 16 residues in the CDR3. Trimming at V came to 4 bases and at J to 1 base, leaving 5 bases not matched to a gene.